Sequencing of this T cell receptor beta chain was carried out in a study of blood T cell repertoires in COVID-19. Study as a whole: COVID-19 samples, acute and convalescent, were from the United States, Italy and Spain. Nucleic acid was either cDNA or gDNA, and it came from T cells, B-cell-depleted T cells, or PBMCs.

Authors' processing steps: The authors estimated nucleated cell counts from reference gene primer amplification. Profiled with immunoSEQ multiplex PCR; TCRdb holds only in-frame clones, not every one. V and J calls and clone size are those listed in that table; D and trimming were worked out from the DNA. Among under 90,000 clones, around nine tenths were seen once, and the ten largest hold around 2.8%. Germline assignment: CDR1 SEHNR and CDR2 FQNEAQ (reference sequence). The V and J ends lost 10 bases and 8 bases respectively, with 17 bases between them. This CDR3 contains 13 residues. The source of this sequence is a man between 65 and 85 years old with active or convalescent COVID-19. Sequenced sample: peripheral blood. This chain connects TRBV7-9 to TRBJ1-4; the D gene is possibly TRBD1 (6 bases). The CDR3 here is CATSGTTGEKLFF. In DNA, the CDR3 is TGTGCCACCTCCGGGACAACGGGCGAAAAACTGTTTTTT.